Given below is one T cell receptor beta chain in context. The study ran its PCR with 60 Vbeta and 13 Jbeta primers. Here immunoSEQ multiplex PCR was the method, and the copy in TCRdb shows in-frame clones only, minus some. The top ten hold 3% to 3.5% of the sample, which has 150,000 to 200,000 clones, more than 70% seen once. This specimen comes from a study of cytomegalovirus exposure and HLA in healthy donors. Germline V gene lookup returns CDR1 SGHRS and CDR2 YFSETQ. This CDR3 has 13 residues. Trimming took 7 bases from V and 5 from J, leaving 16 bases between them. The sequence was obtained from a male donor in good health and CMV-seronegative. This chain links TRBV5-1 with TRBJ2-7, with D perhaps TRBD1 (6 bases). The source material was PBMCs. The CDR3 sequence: CASGQGHVDEQYF. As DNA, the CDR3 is TGCGCCAGCGGCCAGGGGCACGTCGACGAGCAGTACTTC. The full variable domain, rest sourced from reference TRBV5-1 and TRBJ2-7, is KAGVTQTPRYLIKTRGQQVTLSCSPISGHRSVSWYQQTPGQGLQFLFEYFSETQRNKGNFPGRFSGRQFSNSRSEMNVSTLELGDSALYLCASGQGHVDEQYFGPGTRLTVT.